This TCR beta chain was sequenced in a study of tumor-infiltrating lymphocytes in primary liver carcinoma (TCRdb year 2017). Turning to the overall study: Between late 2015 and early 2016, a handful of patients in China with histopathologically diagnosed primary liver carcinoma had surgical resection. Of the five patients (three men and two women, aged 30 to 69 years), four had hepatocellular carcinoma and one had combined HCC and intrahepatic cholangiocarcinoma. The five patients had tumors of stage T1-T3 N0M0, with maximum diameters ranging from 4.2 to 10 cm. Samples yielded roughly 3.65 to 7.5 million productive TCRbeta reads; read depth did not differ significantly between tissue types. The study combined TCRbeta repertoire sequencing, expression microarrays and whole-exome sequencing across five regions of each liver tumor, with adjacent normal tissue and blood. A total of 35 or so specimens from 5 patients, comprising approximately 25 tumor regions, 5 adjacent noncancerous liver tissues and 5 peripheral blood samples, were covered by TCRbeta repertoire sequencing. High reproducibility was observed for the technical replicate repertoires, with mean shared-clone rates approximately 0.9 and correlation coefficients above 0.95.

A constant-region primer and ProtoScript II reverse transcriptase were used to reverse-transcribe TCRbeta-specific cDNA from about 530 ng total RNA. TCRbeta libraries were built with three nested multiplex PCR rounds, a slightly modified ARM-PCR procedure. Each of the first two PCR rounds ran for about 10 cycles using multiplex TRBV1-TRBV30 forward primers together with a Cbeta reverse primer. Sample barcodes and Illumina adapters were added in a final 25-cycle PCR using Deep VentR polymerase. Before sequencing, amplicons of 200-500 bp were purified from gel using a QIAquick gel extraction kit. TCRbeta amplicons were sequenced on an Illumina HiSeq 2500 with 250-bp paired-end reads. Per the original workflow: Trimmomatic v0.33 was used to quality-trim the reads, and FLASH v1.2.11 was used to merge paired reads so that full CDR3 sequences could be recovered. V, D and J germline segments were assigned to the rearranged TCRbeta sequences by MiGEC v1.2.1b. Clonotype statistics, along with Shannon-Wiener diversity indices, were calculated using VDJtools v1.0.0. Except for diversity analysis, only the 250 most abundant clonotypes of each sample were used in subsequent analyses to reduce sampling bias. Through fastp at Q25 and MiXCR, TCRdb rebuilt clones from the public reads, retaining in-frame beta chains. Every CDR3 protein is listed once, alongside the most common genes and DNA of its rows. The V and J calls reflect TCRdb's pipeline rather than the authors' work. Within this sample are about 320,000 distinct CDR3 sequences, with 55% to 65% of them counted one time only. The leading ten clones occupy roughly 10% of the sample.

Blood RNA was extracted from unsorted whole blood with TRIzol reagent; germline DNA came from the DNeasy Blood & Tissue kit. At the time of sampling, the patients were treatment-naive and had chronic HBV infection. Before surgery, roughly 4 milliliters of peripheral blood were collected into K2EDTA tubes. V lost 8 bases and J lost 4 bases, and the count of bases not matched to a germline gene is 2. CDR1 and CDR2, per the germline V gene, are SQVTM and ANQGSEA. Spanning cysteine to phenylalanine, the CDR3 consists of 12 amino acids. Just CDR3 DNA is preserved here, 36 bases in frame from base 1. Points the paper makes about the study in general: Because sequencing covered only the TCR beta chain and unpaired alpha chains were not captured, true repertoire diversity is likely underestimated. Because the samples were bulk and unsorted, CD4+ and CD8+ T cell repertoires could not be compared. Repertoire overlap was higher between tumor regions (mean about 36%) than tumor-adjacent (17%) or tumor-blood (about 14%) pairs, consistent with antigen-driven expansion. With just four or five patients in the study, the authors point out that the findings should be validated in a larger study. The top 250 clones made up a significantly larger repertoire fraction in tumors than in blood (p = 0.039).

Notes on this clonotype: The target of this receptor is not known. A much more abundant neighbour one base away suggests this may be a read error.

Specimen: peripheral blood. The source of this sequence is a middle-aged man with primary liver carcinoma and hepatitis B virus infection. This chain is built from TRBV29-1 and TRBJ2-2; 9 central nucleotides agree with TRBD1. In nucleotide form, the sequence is TGCAGCATGGGACAGGGCACCGGGGAGCTGTTTTTT. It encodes CSMGQGTGELFF.